This note documents a single TCR beta chain sequence. After removal of 5 bases from V and 2 bases from J, the junction contained 2 bases not matched to a gene. This CDR3 has 13 residues. The germline gives CDR1 PRHDT, CDR2 FYEKMQ (reference sequence). The data are from a study of T cell responses to AZD1222 COVID-19 vaccine. Generated by immunoSEQ multiplex PCR, the TCRdb table keeps only in-frame clones and is missing some. The sample holds nearly 110,000 clones, around 90% seen once. The input for sequencing was peripheral blood, taken 28 days after the second AZD1222 dose. The receptor comes from an adult who received the AZD1222 COVID-19 vaccine. The chain combines TRBV13 with TRBJ2-7; 8 positions agree with TRBD1. The CDR3 here is CASSPQGAYEQYF. Written as DNA, the CDR3 is TGTGCCAGCAGCCCACAGGGGGCCTACGAGCAGTACTTC.